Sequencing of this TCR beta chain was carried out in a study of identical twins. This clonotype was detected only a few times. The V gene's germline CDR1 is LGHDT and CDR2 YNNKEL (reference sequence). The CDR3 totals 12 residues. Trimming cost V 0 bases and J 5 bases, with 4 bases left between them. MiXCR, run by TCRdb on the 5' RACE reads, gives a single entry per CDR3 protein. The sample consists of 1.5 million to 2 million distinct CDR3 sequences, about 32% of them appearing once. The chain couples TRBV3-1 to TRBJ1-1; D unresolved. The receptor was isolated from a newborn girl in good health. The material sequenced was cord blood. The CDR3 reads CASSQDWTEAFF. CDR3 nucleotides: TGTGCCAGCAGCCAAGATTGGACTGAAGCTTTCTTT.